This T cell receptor (beta chain) was obtained from a study of blood T cell repertoires in COVID-19. Study summary: The analysed material was cDNA or gDNA that came from T cells, B-cell-depleted T cells, or PBMCs.

The CDR3 covers 16 residues. Per the germline V gene, CDR1 is MNHNS and CDR2 is SASEGT. With V trimmed by 0 bases and J by 3 bases, 5 bases remained unmatched. Profiling relied on immunoSEQ multiplex PCR, and the TCRdb table lists in-frame clones only, not all of them. This table holds 320,000 or so clones, 89% found once. The TCR sequence derives from a man aged 55 to 70 who had recovered from COVID-19. The J gene is TRBJ2-1, the V gene TRBV6-1; TRBD2 matches 7 bases. Sequenced input: PBMCs or T cells enriched from blood (not recorded which). CDR3 in DNA: TGTGCCAGCAGTGAAGCAGGGGCGGGAGACTACAATGAGCAGTTCTTC. Residues: CASSEAGAGDYNEQFF.